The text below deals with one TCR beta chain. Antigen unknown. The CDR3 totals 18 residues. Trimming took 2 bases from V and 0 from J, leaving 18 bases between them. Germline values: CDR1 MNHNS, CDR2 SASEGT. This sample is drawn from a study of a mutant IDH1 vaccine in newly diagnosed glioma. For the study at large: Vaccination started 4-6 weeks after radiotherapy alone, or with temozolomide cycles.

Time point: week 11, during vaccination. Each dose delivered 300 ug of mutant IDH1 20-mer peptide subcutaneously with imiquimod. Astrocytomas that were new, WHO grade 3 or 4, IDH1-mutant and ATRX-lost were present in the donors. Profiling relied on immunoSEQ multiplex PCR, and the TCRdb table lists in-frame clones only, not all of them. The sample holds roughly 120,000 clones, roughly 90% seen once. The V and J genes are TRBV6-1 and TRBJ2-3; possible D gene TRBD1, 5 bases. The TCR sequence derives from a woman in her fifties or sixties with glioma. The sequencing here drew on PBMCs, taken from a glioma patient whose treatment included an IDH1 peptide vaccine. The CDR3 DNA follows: TGTGCCAGCAGTGAAAGAGGCGCAGGGATTCTTAGCACAGATACGCAGTATTTT. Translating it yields CASSERGAGILSTDTQYF.